This T cell receptor (beta chain) was identified during a study of technical replicates of blood from a handful of donors. The CDR3 is 13 residues long. The V gene's germline CDR1 is ENHRY and CDR2 SYGVKD. V gave up 3 bases and J gave up 6 bases, with 10 bases separating them. Sequencing used immunoSEQ multiplex PCR; TCRdb keeps in-frame clones, though not all of them. The sample lists roughly 74,000 clones, about 91% occurring once. This sequence was found in a human donor in good health. Source material: T cells isolated from PBMCs. The chain combines TRBV10-3 with TRBJ2-3, with D possibly being TRBD1 (5 bases). The chain's CDR3 is CAISDRATDTQYF. CDR3 nucleotide sequence: TGTGCCATCAGTGACAGGGCCACGGATACGCAGTATTTT.